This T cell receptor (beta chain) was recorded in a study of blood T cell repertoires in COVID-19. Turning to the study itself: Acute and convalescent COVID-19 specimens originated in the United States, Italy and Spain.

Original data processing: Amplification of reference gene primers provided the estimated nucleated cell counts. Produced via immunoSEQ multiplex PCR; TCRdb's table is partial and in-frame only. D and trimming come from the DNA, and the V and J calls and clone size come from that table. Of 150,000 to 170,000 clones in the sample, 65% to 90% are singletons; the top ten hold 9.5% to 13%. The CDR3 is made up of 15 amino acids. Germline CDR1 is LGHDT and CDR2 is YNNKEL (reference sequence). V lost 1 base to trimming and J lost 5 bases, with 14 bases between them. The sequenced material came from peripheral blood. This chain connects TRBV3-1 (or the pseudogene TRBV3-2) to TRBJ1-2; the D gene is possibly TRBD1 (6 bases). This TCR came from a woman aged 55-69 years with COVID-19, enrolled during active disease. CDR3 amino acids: CASSQGGRGPYGYTF. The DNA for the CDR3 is TGTGCCAGCAGCCAAGGAGGCAGGGGCCCGTATGGCTACACCTTC.